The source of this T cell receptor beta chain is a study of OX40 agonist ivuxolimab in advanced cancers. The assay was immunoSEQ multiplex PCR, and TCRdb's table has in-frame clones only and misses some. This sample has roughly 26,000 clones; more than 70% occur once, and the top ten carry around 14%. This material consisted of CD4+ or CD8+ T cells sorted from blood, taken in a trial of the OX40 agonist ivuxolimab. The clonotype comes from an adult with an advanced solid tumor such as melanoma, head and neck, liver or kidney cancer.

This CDR3 reads CASIHGSEGGYGYTF. The CDR3 bases are TGTGCCAGTATCCATGGATCAGAGGGTGGCTATGGCTACACCTTC. The chain links TRBV19 to TRBJ1-2; D is unresolved. There are 15 residues in the CDR3. The germline CDR1 and CDR2 sequences are LNHDA and SQIVND (reference sequence). V was pared by 7 bases and J by 4 bases, with 19 bases between. Looking up the rest from reference TRBV19 and TRBJ1-2 gives the full variable domain: DGGITQSPKYLFRKEGQNVTLSCEQNLNHDAMYWYRQDPGQGLRLIYYSQIVNDFQKGDIAEGYSVSREKKESFPLTVTSAQKNPTAFYLCASIHGSEGGYGYTFGSGTRLTVV.